This is a list of T cell receptor beta chains from one sample in a study of blood T cells in healthy people across ages. TCRdb reanalysed the 5' RACE reads using MiXCR and keeps one entry per CDR3 protein. Of more than 1,400,000 distinct CDR3 sequences in the sample, approximately 38% were seen once. The sequenced sample consisted of blood. These receptors were collected from a young woman in good health. CDR3s include the opening cysteine and the closing phenylalanine or tryptophan. The D gene is left open where the match is weak. Size is stated for part of the rows, as once, few or many counts, or as a class when the clone is expanded.

v_gene	j_gene	abundance	d_gene	CDR3aa	CDR3nt
TRBV18	TRBJ2-5	few	NA	CASSPRTTQETQYF	TGTGCCAGCTCACCACGAACTACACAAGAGACCCAGTACTTC
TRBV6-1	TRBJ2-2	NA	NA	CASSEEVRLGRNTGELFF	TGTGCCAGCAGTGAAGAAGTGAGACTAGGTCGGAACACCGGGGAGCTGTTTTTT
TRBV12-3/TRBV12-4	TRBJ2-7	few	TRBD1	CASSLLPLRGQRIYEQYF	TGTGCCAGCAGCCTTTTACCCCTCAGGGGACAGAGGATCTACGAGCAGTACTTC
TRBV6-5	TRBJ1-5	few	NA	CASTHREGQPQHF	TGTGCCAGCACCCACAGGGAAGGTCAGCCCCAGCATTTT
TRBV6-5	TRBJ1-4	NA	NA	CASSYSIGYANEKLFF	TGTGCCAGCAGTTACTCGATTGGGTATGCTAATGAAAAACTGTTTTTT
TRBV3-1	TRBJ2-1	NA	TRBD2	CASSQEGLAVDEQFF	TGTGCCAGCAGCCAAGAGGGACTAGCGGTCGATGAGCAGTTCTTC
TRBV19	TRBJ2-3	NA	NA	CASSTGAARGGTDTQYF	TGTGCCAGTAGTACAGGCGCGGCCCGCGGGGGCACAGATACGCAGTATTTT
TRBV20-1	TRBJ2-7	NA	TRBD1	CSVGTAGEQYF	TGCAGTGTAGGGACAGCAGGCGAGCAGTACTTC
TRBV6-2/TRBV6-3	TRBJ2-1	NA	NA	CASRTIRTEQFF	TGTGCCAGCAGAACAATTCGGACAGAGCAGTTCTTC
TRBV19	TRBJ1-4	NA	NA	CASTETSTNEKLFF	TGTGCCAGTACAGAGACCTCAACTAATGAAAAACTGTTTTTT